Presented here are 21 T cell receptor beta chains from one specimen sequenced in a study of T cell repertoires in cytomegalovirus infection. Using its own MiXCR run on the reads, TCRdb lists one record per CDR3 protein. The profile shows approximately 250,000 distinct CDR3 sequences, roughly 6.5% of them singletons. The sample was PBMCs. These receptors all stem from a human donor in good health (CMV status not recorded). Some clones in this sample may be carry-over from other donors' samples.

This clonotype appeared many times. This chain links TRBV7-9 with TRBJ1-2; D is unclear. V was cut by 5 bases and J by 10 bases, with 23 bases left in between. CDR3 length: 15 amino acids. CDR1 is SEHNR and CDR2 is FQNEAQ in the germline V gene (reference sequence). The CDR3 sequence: CASSPPVGPLRYYTF. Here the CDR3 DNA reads TGTGCCAGCAGCCCCCCGGTAGGGCCCTTACGATACTACACCTTC.

The CDR3 DNA reads as TGTGCCAGCAGCTTGGTGTTTGGATCCACTGAAGCTTTCTTT. It specifies CASSLVFGSTEAFF. The chain combines TRBV5-5 with TRBJ1-1, with D hard to call. The germline V and J ends were trimmed by 0 bases and 4 bases, with 10 bases remaining between them. There are 14 residues in the CDR3. Germline loops: CDR1 SGHKS, CDR2 YYEKEE (reference sequence).

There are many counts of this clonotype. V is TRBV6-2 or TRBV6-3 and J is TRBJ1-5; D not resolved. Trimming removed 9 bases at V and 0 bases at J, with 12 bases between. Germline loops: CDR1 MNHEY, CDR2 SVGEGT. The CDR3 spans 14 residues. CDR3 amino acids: CASDGSYSNQPQHF. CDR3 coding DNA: TGTGCCAGTGACGGATCGTATAGCAATCAGCCCCAGCATTTT.

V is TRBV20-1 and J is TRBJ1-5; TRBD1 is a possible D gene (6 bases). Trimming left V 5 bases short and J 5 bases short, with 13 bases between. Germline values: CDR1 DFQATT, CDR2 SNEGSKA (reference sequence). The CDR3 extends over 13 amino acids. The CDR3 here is CSAPGEGDQPQHF. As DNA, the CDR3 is TGCAGTGCTCCGGGCGAGGGGGATCAGCCCCAGCATTTT.

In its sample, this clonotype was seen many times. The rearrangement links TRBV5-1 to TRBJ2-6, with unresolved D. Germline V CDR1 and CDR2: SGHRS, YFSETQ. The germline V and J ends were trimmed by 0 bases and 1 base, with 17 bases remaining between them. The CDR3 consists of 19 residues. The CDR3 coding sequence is TGCGCCAGCAGCTTGGAAATGACCACCCTCATATCTGGGGCCAACGTCCTGACTTTC. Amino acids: CASSLEMTTLISGANVLTF.

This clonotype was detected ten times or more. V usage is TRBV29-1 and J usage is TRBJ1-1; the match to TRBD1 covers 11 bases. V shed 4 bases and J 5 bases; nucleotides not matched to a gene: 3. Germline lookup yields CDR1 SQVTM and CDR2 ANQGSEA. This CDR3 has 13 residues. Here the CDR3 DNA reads TGCAGCGTTGGGGGGACAGGGGGGACTGAAGCTTTCTTT. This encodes CSVGGTGGTEAFF.

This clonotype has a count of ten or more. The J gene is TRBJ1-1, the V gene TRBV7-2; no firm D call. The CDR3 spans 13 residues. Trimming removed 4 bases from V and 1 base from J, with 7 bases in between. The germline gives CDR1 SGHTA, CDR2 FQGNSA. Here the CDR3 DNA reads TGTGCCAGCAGCTCGGTTAGGAACACTGAAGCTTTCTTT. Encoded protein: CASSSVRNTEAFF.

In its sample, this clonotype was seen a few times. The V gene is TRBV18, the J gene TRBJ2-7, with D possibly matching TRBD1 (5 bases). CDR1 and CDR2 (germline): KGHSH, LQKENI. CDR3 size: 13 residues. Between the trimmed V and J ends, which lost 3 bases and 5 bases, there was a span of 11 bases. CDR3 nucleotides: TGTGCCAGCTCACCGTTTCCAGGGAACGAGCAGTACTTC. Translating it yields CASSPFPGNEQYF. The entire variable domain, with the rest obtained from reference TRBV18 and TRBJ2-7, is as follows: NAGVMQNPRHLVRRRGQEARLRCSPMKGHSHVYWYRQLPEEGLKFMVYLQKENIIDESGMPKERFSAEFPKEGPSILRIQQVVRGDSAAYFCASSPFPGNEQYFGPGTRLTVT.

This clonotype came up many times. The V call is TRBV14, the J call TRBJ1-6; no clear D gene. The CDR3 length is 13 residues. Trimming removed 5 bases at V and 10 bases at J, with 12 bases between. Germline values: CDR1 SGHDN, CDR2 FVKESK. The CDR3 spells CASSYSMRSPLHF. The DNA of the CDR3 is TGTGCCAGCAGCTATAGTATGCGATCACCCCTCCACTTT. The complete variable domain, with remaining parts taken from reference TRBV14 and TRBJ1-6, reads EAGVTQFPSHSVIEKGQTVTLRCDPISGHDNLYWYRRVMGKEIKFLLHFVKESKQDESGMPNNRFLAERTGGTYSTLKVQPAELEDSGVYFCASSYSMRSPLHFGNGTRLTVT.

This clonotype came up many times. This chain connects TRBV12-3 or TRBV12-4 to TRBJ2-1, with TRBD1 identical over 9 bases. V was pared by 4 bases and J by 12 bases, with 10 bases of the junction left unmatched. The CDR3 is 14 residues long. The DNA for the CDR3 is TGTGCCAGCAGTTCCGAAGGGACAGGGCCGGTGCAGTTCTTC. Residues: CASSSEGTGPVQFF.

The CDR3 region has the DNA TGTGCCAGTAGCCAACCGGGACAGGGTATCACCGGGGAGCTGTTTTTT. It encodes CASSQPGQGITGELFF. The chain carries TRBV19 and TRBJ2-2, with 9 bases matching TRBD1. V lost 6 bases and J lost 4; bases outside the gene matches: 9. Per the germline V gene, CDR1 is LNHDA and CDR2 is SQIVND (reference sequence). The CDR3 has 16 residues.

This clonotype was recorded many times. In DNA, the CDR3 is TGTGCCAGCAGTTTTGGGCAGGGGGCCCGTTTGGGACCCCTCCACTTT. Amino acid sequence: CASSFGQGARLGPLHF. The chain is built from TRBV28 and TRBJ1-6; 8 positions match TRBD1. V was pared by 3 bases and J by 12 bases, with 13 bases of the junction left unmatched. The CDR3 is 16 amino acids. CDR1 is MDHEN and CDR2 is SYDVKM in the germline V gene.

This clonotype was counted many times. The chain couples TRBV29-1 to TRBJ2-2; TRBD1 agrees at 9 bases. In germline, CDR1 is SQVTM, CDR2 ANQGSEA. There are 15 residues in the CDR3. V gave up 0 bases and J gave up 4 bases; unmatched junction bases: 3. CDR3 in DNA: TGCAGCGTTGAAGATGGGACAGGGTTCACCGGGGAGCTGTTTTTT. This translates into CSVEDGTGFTGELFF.

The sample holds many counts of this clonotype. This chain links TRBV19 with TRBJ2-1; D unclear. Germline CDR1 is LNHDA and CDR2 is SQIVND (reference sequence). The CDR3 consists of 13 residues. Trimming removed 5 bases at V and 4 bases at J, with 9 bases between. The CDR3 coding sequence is TGTGCCAGTAGTTCACTAAATTACAATGAGCAGTTCTTC. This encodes CASSSLNYNEQFF.

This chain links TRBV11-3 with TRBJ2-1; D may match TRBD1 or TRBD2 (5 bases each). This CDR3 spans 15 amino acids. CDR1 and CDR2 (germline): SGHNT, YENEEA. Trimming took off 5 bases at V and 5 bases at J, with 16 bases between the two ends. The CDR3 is CASSESPGTHNEQFF. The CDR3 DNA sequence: TGTGCCAGCAGCGAAAGTCCCGGGACCCACAATGAGCAGTTCTTC.

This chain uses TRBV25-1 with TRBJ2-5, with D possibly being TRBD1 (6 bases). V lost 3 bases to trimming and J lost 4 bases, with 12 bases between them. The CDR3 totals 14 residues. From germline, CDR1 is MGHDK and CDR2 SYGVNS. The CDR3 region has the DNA TGTGCCAGCAGTGATTCTGACAGGTCAGAGACCCAGTACTTC. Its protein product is CASSDSDRSETQYF.

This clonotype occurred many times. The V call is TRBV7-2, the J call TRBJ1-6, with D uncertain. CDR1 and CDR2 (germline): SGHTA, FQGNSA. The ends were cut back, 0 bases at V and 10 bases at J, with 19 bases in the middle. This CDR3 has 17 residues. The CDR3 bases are TGTGCCAGCAGCTTAGCGGATGGGCCAGGTATCGGGTCACCCCTCCACTTT. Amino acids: CASSLADGPGIGSPLHF.

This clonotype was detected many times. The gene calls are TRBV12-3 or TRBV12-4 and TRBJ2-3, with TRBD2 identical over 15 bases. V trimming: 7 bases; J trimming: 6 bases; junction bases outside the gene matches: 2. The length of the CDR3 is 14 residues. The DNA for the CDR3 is TGTGCCAGCACTGGACTAGCGGGGGGGGATACGCAGTATTTT. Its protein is CASTGLAGGDTQYF.

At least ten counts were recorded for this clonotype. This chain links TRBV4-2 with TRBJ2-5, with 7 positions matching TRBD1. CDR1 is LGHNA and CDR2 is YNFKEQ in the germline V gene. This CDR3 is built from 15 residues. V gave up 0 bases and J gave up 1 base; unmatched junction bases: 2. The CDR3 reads CASSQERDSQETQYF. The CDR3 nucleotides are TGTGCCAGCAGCCAAGAACGGGACAGCCAAGAGACCCAGTACTTC.

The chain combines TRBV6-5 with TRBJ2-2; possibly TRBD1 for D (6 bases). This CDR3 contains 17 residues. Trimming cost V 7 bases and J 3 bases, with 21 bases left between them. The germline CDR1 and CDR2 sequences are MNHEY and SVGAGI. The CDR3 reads CASKKQGFIEDTGELFF. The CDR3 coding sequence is TGTGCCAGCAAAAAACAGGGATTTATAGAGGACACCGGGGAGCTGTTTTTT.

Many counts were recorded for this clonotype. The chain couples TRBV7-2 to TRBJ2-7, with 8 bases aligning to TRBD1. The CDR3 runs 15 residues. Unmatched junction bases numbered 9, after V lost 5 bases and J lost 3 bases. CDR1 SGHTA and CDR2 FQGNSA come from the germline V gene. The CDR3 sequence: CASSPPGQEFYEQYF. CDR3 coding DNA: TGTGCCAGCAGCCCCCCGGGACAGGAGTTCTACGAGCAGTACTTC.